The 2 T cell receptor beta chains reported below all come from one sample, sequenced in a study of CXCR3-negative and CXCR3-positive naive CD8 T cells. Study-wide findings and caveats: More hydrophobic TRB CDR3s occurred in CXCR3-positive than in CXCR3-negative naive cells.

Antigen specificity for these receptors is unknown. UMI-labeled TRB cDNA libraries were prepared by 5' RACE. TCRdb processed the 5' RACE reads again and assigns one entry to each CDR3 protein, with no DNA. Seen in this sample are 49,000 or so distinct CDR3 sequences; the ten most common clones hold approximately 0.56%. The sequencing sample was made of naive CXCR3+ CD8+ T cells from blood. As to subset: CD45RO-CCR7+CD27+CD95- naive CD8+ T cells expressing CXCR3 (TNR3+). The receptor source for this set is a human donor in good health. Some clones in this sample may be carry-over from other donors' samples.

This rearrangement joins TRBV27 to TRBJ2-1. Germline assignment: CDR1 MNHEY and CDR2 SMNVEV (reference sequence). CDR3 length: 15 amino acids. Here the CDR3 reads CASSLGLAAYNEQFF.

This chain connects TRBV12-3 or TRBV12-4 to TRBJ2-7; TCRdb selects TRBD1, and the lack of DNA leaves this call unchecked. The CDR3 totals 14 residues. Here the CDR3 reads CASSHRDLAYEQYF.